The text below deals with one TCR beta chain. Its antigen is not known. With the ViraFEST assay, the study expanded antigen-specific CD4+ T cells using viral peptide pools, then sequenced them. Researchers isolated CD4+ T cells once roughly ten days of culture had elapsed. None of these healthy vaccinees had been infected with SARS-CoV-2 before vaccination. The assay was immunoSEQ multiplex PCR, and TCRdb's table has in-frame clones only and misses some. This repertoire shows approximately 70,000 clones, roughly 74% found once; its top ten account for around 2.9%. Germline V gene lookup returns CDR1 SEHNR and CDR2 FQNEAQ (reference sequence). V was trimmed by 5 bases and J by 7 bases, leaving 11 bases between them. The CDR3 loop spans 12 amino acids. The data belong to a study of vaccination effects on CD4 cells after COVID-19.

The sequences come from CD4+ T cells from PBMCs cultured with HCoV-NL63 spike peptides, collected before COVID-19 vaccination. The chain couples TRBV7-9 to TRBJ1-1; tentative D call: TRBD1 (6 bases). This TCR was sampled from a human donor who received a COVID-19 vaccine. The CDR3: CASSVGTREAFF. In DNA form, the CDR3 reads TGTGCCAGCAGCGTCGGGACACGTGAAGCTTTCTTT. The whole variable domain, filled in from reference TRBV7-9 and TRBJ1-1, reads DTGVSQNPRHKITKRGQNVTFRCDPISEHNRLYWYRQTLGQGPEFLTYFQNEAQLEKSRLLSDRFSAERPKGSFSTLEIQRTEQGDSAMYLCASSVGTREAFFGQGTRLTVV.